Following are 10 T cell receptor beta chains from one sample sequenced in a study of human T cells and chemical hapten exposure. Time point indicated: patch test 2, 6 weeks after DPC sensitization. Treatment: therapeutic diphenylcyclopropenone sensitization with weekly scalp DPC. TCRdb re-analysed the RACE reads in MiXCR, keeping a single row per CDR3 protein. This sample yields a few hundred thousand distinct CDR3 sequences, of which just under 6.5% are seen a single time; 5% to 6% belongs to the top ten. The sequences come from whole blood, collected in connection with sensitization to the hapten diphenylcyclopropenone (DPC). These TCRs come from a woman aged 18-35 years with alopecia areata. Some clones in this sample may be carry-over from other donors' samples.

This clonotype was seen a handful of times. Written as DNA, the CDR3 is TGTGCCAGCAGACGTACAGGGTACACTGAAGCTTTCTTT. As protein: CASRRTGYTEAFF. This rearrangement joins TRBV27 to TRBJ1-1; TRBD1 might be the D (6 bases). Trimming took 6 bases from V and 3 from J, leaving 11 bases between them. Looked up from germline, CDR1 is MNHEY and CDR2 is SMNVEV (reference sequence). The CDR3 has 13 amino acids.

The V gene is TRBV5-1, the J gene TRBJ1-1; TRBD1 aligns across 9 bases. In germline, CDR1 is SGHRS, CDR2 YFSETQ. With 4 bases clipped from V and 5 bases from J, the junction kept 9 bases outside the gene matches. The CDR3 is made up of 15 amino acids. The CDR3 sequence is CASSPLTGGPTEAFF. The CDR3 nucleotides read TGCGCCAGCAGCCCCCTGACAGGGGGGCCGACTGAAGCTTTCTTT.

This clonotype was detected many times. The chain uses TRBV6-2 or TRBV6-3 and TRBJ1-2; no firm D call. CDR1 MNHEY and CDR2 SVGEGT come from the germline V gene. V lost 6 bases, J lost 4 bases, and 12 bases lay in between. The CDR3 covers 13 residues. The CDR3 here is CASSPQDGYGYTF. In DNA, the CDR3 is TGTGCCAGCAGCCCCCAAGACGGCTATGGCTACACCTTC.

This clonotype was observed a few times. J is TRBJ2-7 and V is TRBV5-6; TRBD1 matches 7 bases. J lost 2 bases, V lost 4 bases, and 6 bases had no gene match. Per the germline V gene, CDR1 is SGHDT and CDR2 is YYEEEE. The CDR3 contains 14 residues. CDR3 protein: CASSIRQGAYEQYF. As DNA, the CDR3 is TGTGCCAGCAGCATAAGACAGGGTGCCTACGAGCAGTACTTC.

This chain joins TRBV4-2 and TRBJ2-7; D gene ambiguous. V was cut by 0 bases and J by 3 bases, with 9 bases left in between. The germline gives CDR1 LGHNA, CDR2 YNFKEQ. This CDR3 contains 14 residues. CDR3 nucleotides: TGTGCCAGCAGCCAAGATATCCAGGACTACGAGCAGTACTTC. Its protein product is CASSQDIQDYEQYF.

This clonotype was picked up a small number of times. J is TRBJ2-2 and V is TRBV2; D is unresolved. CDR1 and CDR2 from the germline V gene are SNHLY and FYNNEI. The CDR3 contains 16 residues. V lost 3 bases and J lost 2, with 13 bases in between. The CDR3 loop reads CASSDIGGPNTGELFF. As DNA, the CDR3 is TGTGCCAGCAGTGATATAGGCGGTCCTAACACCGGGGAGCTGTTTTTT.

This clonotype was detected ten times or more. The genes are TRBV4-3 and TRBJ1-4; 9 bases align to TRBD1. Trimming cost V 2 bases and J 7 bases; bases outside gene matches: 8. Germline V gives CDR1 LGHNA, CDR2 YSLEER. The CDR3 contains 16 residues. The DNA for the CDR3 is TGCGCCAGCAGCCAAAATATAGGGACAGGGTCTGAAAAACTGTTTTTT. It encodes CASSQNIGTGSEKLFF.

This clonotype has at least ten counts. The J gene is TRBJ2-6, the V gene TRBV20-1; perhaps TRBD1 as D (6 bases). V was shortened by 5 bases and J by 2 bases, with 13 bases between the two germline ends. The CDR3 runs to 15 residues. In germline, CDR1 is DFQATT, CDR2 SNEGSKA (reference sequence). CDR3 nucleotides: TGCAGTGCTTCACCACAGGGCCCTGGGGCCAACGTCCTGACTTTC. It encodes CSASPQGPGANVLTF.

At least ten counts were recorded for this clonotype. The chain carries TRBV5-6 and TRBJ1-2, with 9 bases that match TRBD1. The CDR3 is 14 residues long. V shed 2 bases and J 4 bases; nucleotides not matched to a gene: 3. Germline V gene data show CDR1 as SGHDT and CDR2 as YYEEEE. The CDR3 sequence: CASSFTGGVYGYTF. In DNA, the CDR3 is TGTGCCAGCAGCTTTACAGGGGGCGTCTATGGCTACACCTTC.

V is TRBV6-5 and J is TRBJ2-4, with D hard to call. The germline V and J ends were trimmed by 8 bases and 1 base, with 15 bases remaining between them. CDR3 size: 15 residues. In germline, CDR1 is MNHEY, CDR2 SVGAGI. Here the CDR3 DNA reads TGTGCCAGCTCCCAAAGGGTAGGGGCCAAAAACATTCAGTACTTC. Its protein is CASSQRVGAKNIQYF.